This TCR beta chain was captured in a study of cytomegalovirus exposure and HLA in healthy donors. For the study at large: Genotyping of some 390 donors showed that over 80% belonged to the Caucasian-associated ancestry cluster.

General study results and limits: In a later analysis, common viral pathogens appeared linked to several of the most significant clusters. Follow-up analysis later connected one missense variant in DCLRE1C with trimming of TCR beta V- and J-genes. Cytomegalovirus-associated TCR beta chains were listed, numbering 164.

On this clone itself: Its antigen remains unknown.

Germline-derived CDR1 and CDR2 are MDHEN and SYDVKM. CDR3 length: 15 residues. J gave up 8 bases and V 4 bases, and 11 bases lay outside the gene matches. In the PCR, 60 Vbeta and 13 Jbeta primers were used. Clones were sequenced by immunoSEQ multiplex PCR, and TCRdb holds only the in-frame ones, with some missing. The data show about 130,000 clones, with 70% seen just once and under 2.5% held by the top ten. The source material was PBMCs. This sequence joins TRBV28 and TRBJ1-2, with 9 bases fitting TRBD1. The sequence was collected from a woman in her sixties or seventies in good health and CMV-seropositive. CDR3 coding DNA: TGTGCCAGCAGTTCCACAGGGGGCACTCTTAGGGGCTACACCTTC. This gives the protein CASSSTGGTLRGYTF.